The 27 T cell receptor beta chains presented below share a single source sample, sequenced in a study of blood T cell repertoires in COVID-19. This table comes from immunoSEQ multiplex PCR, and its TCRdb copy is limited to in-frame clones, with some not included. There are about 220,000 clones in the sample; about 90% occur only once, and roughly 14% lies in the top ten. The sequenced material came from PBMCs or T cells enriched from blood (not recorded which). The source of these receptors is a woman aged 45-65 years with acute COVID-19.

The chain uses TRBV18 and TRBJ2-1, with 8 nucleotides matching TRBD1. V dropped 3 bases and J dropped 8; count of bases not matched to a gene: 6. Germline lookup yields CDR1 KGHSH and CDR2 LQKENI. The CDR3 is 14 amino acids. CDR3 protein: CASSPSDRAHEQFF. In DNA, the CDR3 is TGTGCCAGCTCACCTTCGGACAGGGCCCATGAGCAGTTCTTC.

The chain links TRBV20-1 to TRBJ2-7; 7 bases are shared with TRBD2. The V segment lost 3 bases and the J segment 6 bases; nucleotides outside the gene matches: 2. The germline V gene encodes CDR1 DFQATT and CDR2 SNEGSKA (reference sequence). This CDR3 region has 11 residues. DNA for the CDR3: TGCAGTGCTAGCGGGAGGTTCGAGCAGTACTTC. Its translation: CSASGRFEQYF.

This chain uses TRBV4-3 with TRBJ2-1, with a possible D match to TRBD1 (6 bases). Germline assignment: CDR1 LGHNA and CDR2 YSLEER. V shed 3 bases and J shed 7 bases, with 13 bases lying between them. The CDR3 covers 14 residues. The CDR3 nucleotides read TGCGCCAGCAGCCATCCACAAGGGGGTAATGAGCAGTTCTTC. It is translated as CASSHPQGGNEQFF.

The CDR3 region has the DNA TGCGCCAGCAGTGCCTACCCAACAACAGGGGGGCAAGGAACTAATGAAAAACTGTTTTTT. Residues: CASSAYPTTGGQGTNEKLFF. The chain couples TRBV10-2 to TRBJ1-4, with TRBD1 matching 8 bases. Germline CDR1 and CDR2: WSHSY and SAAADI. The J segment lost 1 base and the V segment lost 4 bases, leaving 17 bases of the junction unmatched. The CDR3 extends over 20 amino acids.

This clone was seen only a few times. The chain joins TRBV6-5 to TRBJ2-7; the match to TRBD2 covers 9 bases. This CDR3 has 13 residues. Germline CDR1 MNHEY, CDR2 SVGAGI. The trim removed 6 bases at V and 3 bases at J, leaving 3 bases unmatched. The CDR3 nucleotides read TGTGCCAGCAGGACTAGCGGATACTACGAGCAGTACTTC. It codes for CASRTSGYYEQYF.

The chain has TRBV9 and TRBJ2-1; D possibly corresponds to TRBD2 (6 bases). V was pared by 6 bases and J by 6 bases, with 13 bases between. Germline CDR1 reads SGDLS; CDR2 reads YYNGEE. CDR3 length equals 13 residues. CDR3 in DNA: TGTGCCAGCAACCGGGAGAATATCAATGAGCAGTTCTTC. This encodes CASNRENINEQFF.

This chain uses TRBV20-1 with TRBJ1-2; D ambiguous. Deletions cut 3 bases from V and 7 bases from J, with 12 bases between. The CDR3 length is 12 residues. Germline CDR1 is DFQATT and CDR2 is SNEGSKA (reference sequence). In nucleotides, the CDR3 is TGCAGTGCTAGTGACATCGCTAGTGGCTACACCTTC. It encodes CSASDIASGYTF.

The J gene is TRBJ2-7, the V gene TRBV10-3; 7 positions agree with TRBD1. The CDR3 consists of 14 residues. V shed 0 bases, J shed 6 bases, and the junction held 5 bases outside the gene matches. Germline V gives CDR1 ENHRY, CDR2 SYGVKD. CDR3 nucleotides: TGTGCCATCAGTGAGTCGGTACAGGGGAGCGAGCAGTACTTC. It codes for CAISESVQGSEQYF.

V is TRBV28 and J is TRBJ1-4; the D gene is possibly TRBD1 (5 bases). The germline V gene has CDR1 MDHEN and CDR2 SYDVKM. Trimming left V 5 bases short and J 7 bases short, with 14 bases between. The CDR3 contains 14 residues. The CDR3, as DNA: TGTGCCAGCAGTCCCGGGACTCTGGCTGAAAAACTGTTTTTT. This codes for CASSPGTLAEKLFF.

The V and J genes are TRBV6-9 and TRBJ1-1; no clear D gene. CDR1 and CDR2 (germline): MNHGY, SVAAGI. The CDR3 sequence is 15 residues long. The germline V and J ends were trimmed by 0 bases and 4 bases, with 12 bases remaining between them. CDR3 sequence reads: CASSYSEIGPTEAFF. The CDR3 region has the DNA TGTGCCAGCAGTTATTCGGAGATAGGCCCCACTGAAGCTTTCTTT.

V gene TRBV27 combines with J gene TRBJ1-6; TRBD1 aligns across 9 bases. V was clipped by 7 bases and J by 6 bases; unmatched bases: 7. The germline gives CDR1 MNHEY, CDR2 SMNVEV (reference sequence). This CDR3 spans 15 amino acids. The CDR3 coding sequence is TGTGCCAGCACCCGAGGGACAGGGATTAATTCACCCCTCCACTTT. Translation: CASTRGTGINSPLHF.

This clone came up a few times. The genes are TRBV6-5 and TRBJ1-2; the match to TRBD1 covers 9 bases. Germline-derived CDR1 and CDR2 are MNHEY and SVGAGI. V trimming: 6 bases; J trimming: 0 bases; junction bases outside the gene matches: 5. The CDR3 is 15 amino acids. The CDR3 nucleotides are TGTGCCAGCAGCGCCAGGACAGGGGCTAACTATGGCTACACCTTC. Translation: CASSARTGANYGYTF.

The chain is built from TRBV21-1 and TRBJ1-3. TRBV21-1 is termed a pseudogene. The length of the CDR3 is 18 residues. The chain's CDR3 is CASSKGVAESYSGNTIYF. DNA of the CDR3: TGTGCCAGCAGCAAAGGGGTGGCGGAGTCTTACTCTGGAAACACCATATATTTT.

The chain uses TRBV28 and TRBJ2-7; a possible D gene is TRBD2 (8 bases). V shed 6 bases and J shed 7 bases, with 22 bases lying between them. Germline CDR1 reads MDHEN; CDR2 reads SYDVKM. The CDR3 sequence is 15 residues long. The CDR3 nucleotides are TGTGCCAGCAGCCTCCCGGGAGGGGGCGGGGGGGAGCAGTACTTC. As protein: CASSLPGGGGGEQYF.

This chain links TRBV24-1 with TRBJ2-7, with TRBD1 matching 8 bases. V shed 3 bases and J 10 bases; nucleotides not matched to a gene: 10. The CDR3 contains 14 residues. CDR1 is KGHDR and CDR2 is SFDVKD in the germline V gene. CDR3 bases: TGTGCCACCAGTGATATCCGACAGGGGCTTGAACAGTACTTC. Translated, it gives CATSDIRQGLEQYF.

This clone was picked up a small number of times. This chain uses TRBV11-2 with TRBJ1-2; 7 bases map to TRBD1. Germline CDR1 is SGHAT and CDR2 is FQNNGV. This CDR3 comprises 13 residues. With 3 bases clipped from V and 8 bases from J, the junction kept 6 bases outside the gene matches. The CDR3 nucleotides read TGTGCCAGCAGCTTTGACAGGGTACGGGGCTACACCTTC. Protein sequence: CASSFDRVRGYTF.

The genes are TRBV7-3 and TRBJ2-2; D perhaps matches TRBD2 (6 bases). CDR1 and CDR2 from the germline V gene are SGHTA and FQGTGA. The CDR3 runs to 16 residues. Trimming cost V 1 base and J 4 bases, with 13 bases left between them. CDR3 sequence: CASSLMGLGATGELFF. CDR3 nucleotides: TGTGCCAGCAGCTTAATGGGACTGGGAGCCACCGGGGAGCTGTTTTTT.

The chain links TRBV11-1 to TRBJ2-3, with 11 bases aligning to TRBD2. Per the germline V gene, CDR1 is SGHAT and CDR2 is FQDESV (reference sequence). CDR3 size: 13 residues. The J segment lost 9 bases and the V segment lost 1 base, leaving 0 bases of the junction unmatched. The CDR3 bases are TGTGCCAGCAGCTTAGGACTAGCGGGAACGCAGTATTTT. It yields the protein CASSLGLAGTQYF.

The V call is TRBV19, the J call TRBJ2-1; the D is unclear. V lost 6 bases to trimming and J lost 7 bases, with 10 bases between them. The CDR3 length is 12 residues. CDR1 is LNHDA, CDR2 SQIVND, per germline (reference sequence). CDR3 DNA: TGTGCCAGTAGCTTGCTGCGGAATGAGCAGTTCTTC. Its protein product is CASSLLRNEQFF.

The CDR3, as DNA: TGTGCCAGTAAGGGAGCGGGGGGCGAGCAGTACTTC. It translates to CASKGAGGEQYF. The V and J genes are TRBV19 and TRBJ2-7, with TRBD2 identical over 9 bases. Per the germline V gene, CDR1 is LNHDA and CDR2 is SQIVND (reference sequence). V shed 7 bases and J 6 bases; nucleotides not matched to a gene: 4. The CDR3 contains 12 residues.

In DNA form, the CDR3 reads TGTGCCAGCAGGCGGGACCACACTCTGAACACTGAAGCTTTCTTT. Encoded protein: CASRRDHTLNTEAFF. The chain recombines TRBV2 with TRBJ1-1, with a tentative D call TRBD1 (5 bases). The CDR3 length is 15 residues. Germline CDR1 reads SNHLY; CDR2 reads FYNNEI. V was clipped by 6 bases and J by 0 bases, with 14 bases between them.

The rearrangement joins TRBV6-2 or TRBV6-3 to TRBJ1-2, with TRBD1 as a possible D gene (5 bases). Trimming stripped 5 bases from V and 4 bases from J, with 20 bases between. The CDR3 sequence is 16 residues long. Germline loops: CDR1 MNHEY, CDR2 SVGEGT. In DNA form, the CDR3 reads TGTGCCAGCAGTCGCCCCACGGAGGGGACGACCTATGGCTACACCTTC. Translation: CASSRPTEGTTYGYTF.

The chain carries TRBV6-1 and TRBJ2-1, with TRBD2 matching 8 bases. Germline V gene lookup returns CDR1 MNHNS and CDR2 SASEGT. After removal of 0 bases from V and 4 bases from J, the junction contained 2 bases not matched to a gene. The CDR3 runs to 15 residues. For the CDR3, the DNA is TGTGCCAGCAGTGAAGCTCCTAGCGGGTACAATGAGCAGTTCTTC. The encoded protein is CASSEAPSGYNEQFF.

This chain uses TRBV10-3 with TRBJ2-7; TRBD1 agrees at 12 bases. Per germline, CDR1 ENHRY and CDR2 SYGVKD. CDR3 size: 13 residues. Trimming took 6 bases from V and 6 from J; bases not matched to a gene: 3. The CDR3 DNA follows: TGTGCCATCAGGGGACAGGGGGCGGTCGAGCAGTACTTC. Its translation: CAIRGQGAVEQYF.

The gene calls are TRBV6-5 and TRBJ1-1, with D hard to call. Per the germline V gene, CDR1 is MNHEY and CDR2 is SVGAGI. V lost 2 bases and J 10 bases, leaving 8 bases between the germline ends. This CDR3 spans 11 amino acids. CDR3 sequence reads: CASSYNGGAFF. The CDR3 region has the DNA TGTGCCAGCAGTTACAATGGAGGAGCTTTCTTT.

In regard to this clone: The sample carries other DNA sequences with the same CDR3. This chain connects TRBV27 to TRBJ2-2, with D hard to call. Trimming pared 0 bases from V and 5 bases from J, leaving 4 bases between. The germline V gene has CDR1 MNHEY and CDR2 SMNVEV (reference sequence). CDR3 length: 13 residues. Here the CDR3 reads CASSLSRTGELFF. DNA for the CDR3: TGTGCCAGCAGTTTATCGCGTACCGGGGAGCTGTTTTTT.

About this clone: Other nucleotide sequences in the sample specify the same CDR3. The chain combines TRBV2 with TRBJ2-7; 9 positions agree with TRBD1. This CDR3 region has 13 residues. The J segment lost 2 bases and the V segment lost 4 bases, leaving 0 bases of the junction unmatched. Germline assignment: CDR1 SNHLY and CDR2 FYNNEI. The CDR3 bases are TGTGCCAGCAGTGGGACAGGGGCCTACGAGCAGTACTTC. Its protein product is CASSGTGAYEQYF.